These 25 T cell receptor beta chains came from one sample sequenced in a study of blood T cell repertoires in COVID-19. Only in-frame clones appear in the TCRdb table, and some are missing; sequencing was by immunoSEQ multiplex PCR. This sample has about 100,000 clones, with approximately 80% found just once. Sequenced input: peripheral blood. These receptors all stem from a human donor in a cohort sampled during active COVID-19.

This clone was detected only once. This chain uses TRBV2 with TRBJ1-1; unclear D gene. Trimming left V 4 bases short and J 0 bases short, with 9 bases between. CDR1 and CDR2 (germline): SNHLY, FYNNEI. The CDR3 runs 14 residues. As DNA, the CDR3 is TGTGCCAGCAGTGCAACAGATGTGAACACTGAAGCTTTCTTT. Protein sequence: CASSATDVNTEAFF.

The chain uses TRBV9 and TRBJ1-4, with D uncertain. The V gene's germline CDR1 is SGDLS and CDR2 YYNGEE. The CDR3 consists of 14 residues. The V end lost 1 base, the J end lost 5 bases, and 9 bases lay between the germline ends. The CDR3 region is CASSVNTVNEKLFF. The CDR3 coding sequence is TGTGCCAGCAGCGTAAACACCGTAAATGAAAAACTGTTTTTT.

The chain employs TRBV7-9 and TRBJ1-1; D may be TRBD1 (6 bases). V was shortened by 5 bases and J by 0 bases, with 19 bases between the two germline ends. This CDR3 comprises 17 residues. CDR1 is SEHNR and CDR2 is FQNEAQ in the germline V gene (reference sequence). CDR3 DNA: TGTGCCAGCAGCCCAAACCTATCGGGACATCTGAACACTGAAGCTTTCTTT. It specifies CASSPNLSGHLNTEAFF.

V gene TRBV10-3 combines with J gene TRBJ1-1; TRBD1 matches at 7 bases. V lost 5 bases to trimming and J lost 6 bases; unmatched junction nucleotides: 9. This CDR3 comprises 14 residues. Per the germline V gene, CDR1 is ENHRY and CDR2 is SYGVKD. The CDR3 is CAISPQGGRAEAFF. The CDR3 DNA reads as TGTGCCATCAGTCCTCAGGGGGGACGGGCTGAAGCTTTCTTT.

This clone was seen a few times. The chain employs TRBV4-1 and TRBJ1-1; D may be TRBD1 (6 bases). CDR3 length: 14 amino acids. V gave up 5 bases and J gave up 2 bases, with 12 bases separating them. The germline gives CDR1 MGHRA, CDR2 YSYEKL. CDR3 sequence (DNA): TGCGCCAGCAGCTACCGACAGGAAAACACTGAAGCTTTCTTT. This encodes CASSYRQENTEAFF.

J is TRBJ2-2 and V is TRBV5-1; TRBD2 aligns across 15 bases. V was clipped by 4 bases and J by 5 bases; unmatched bases: 6. The CDR3 has 17 amino acids. Germline CDR1 and CDR2: SGHRS and YFSETQ. CDR3 protein: CASSPGLAGGYTGELFF. The CDR3 DNA follows: TGCGCCAGCAGCCCGGGACTAGCGGGGGGTTATACCGGGGAGCTGTTTTTT.

This clone is a singleton in its sample. The chain employs TRBV19 and TRBJ2-2, with D possibly being TRBD2 (5 bases). With 7 bases removed from V and 1 base from J, the gap between germline ends came to 13 bases. Germline V gene sequence: CDR1 LNHDA, CDR2 SQIVND (reference sequence). This CDR3 comprises 15 residues. The CDR3 is CASNPGIQNTGELFF. The CDR3 region has the DNA TGTGCCAGTAACCCGGGGATCCAGAACACCGGGGAGCTGTTTTTT. The whole variable domain, filled in from reference TRBV19 and TRBJ2-2, reads DGGITQSPKYLFRKEGQNVTLSCEQNLNHDAMYWYRQDPGQGLRLIYYSQIVNDFQKGDIAEGYSVSREKKESFPLTVTSAQKNPTAFYLCASNPGIQNTGELFFGEGSRLTVL.

The chain links TRBV7-8 to TRBJ2-7; a weak D match, TRBD1 (5 bases). V dropped 1 base and J dropped 6 bases, with 10 bases sitting between them. The germline CDR1 and CDR2 sequences are SGHVS and FQNEAQ. The CDR3 length is 13 residues. CDR3 in amino acids: CASSLVAGIEQYF. As DNA, the CDR3 is TGTGCCAGCAGCTTAGTAGCAGGGATCGAGCAGTACTTC.

The rearrangement links TRBV12-3 or TRBV12-4 to TRBJ2-2, with 7 positions matching TRBD1. This CDR3 region has 13 residues. V lost 10 bases, J lost 6 bases, and 8 bases stayed unmatched. As DNA, the CDR3 is TGTGCCACGACGACAGGGTGGGCCGGGGAGCTGTTTTTT. It encodes CATTTGWAGELFF.

The chain couples TRBV2 to TRBJ2-3, with D maybe TRBD2 (5 bases). V lost 3 bases to trimming and J lost 0 bases, with 10 bases between them. This CDR3 comprises 15 residues. The germline V gene encodes CDR1 SNHLY and CDR2 FYNNEI. CDR3 nucleotides: TGTGCCAGCAGTGAGCTTTGGACTAGCACAGATACGCAGTATTTT. As protein: CASSELWTSTDTQYF.

V usage is TRBV5-1 and J usage is TRBJ2-3, with 8 positions matching TRBD1. Germline V gene data show CDR1 as SGHRS and CDR2 as YFSETQ. The J segment lost 5 bases and the V segment lost 3 bases, leaving 5 bases of the junction unmatched. This CDR3 is built from 14 residues. The CDR3: CASSSTGAGDTQYF. The CDR3 DNA is TGCGCCAGCAGCTCGACAGGGGCTGGAGATACGCAGTATTTT.

The J gene is TRBJ2-5, the V gene TRBV11-3, with 12 bases that match TRBD2. This CDR3 spans 18 amino acids. The V segment lost 3 bases and the J segment 5 bases; nucleotides outside the gene matches: 13. The germline gives CDR1 SGHNT, CDR2 YENEEA. This CDR3 is CASSLGAGLAGYGETQYF. The CDR3 DNA is TGTGCCAGCAGCTTGGGGGCGGGACTAGCGGGCTATGGGGAGACCCAGTACTTC.

This chain connects TRBV4-3 to TRBJ2-3; TRBD2 aligns across 13 bases. The V segment lost 3 bases and the J segment 7 bases; nucleotides outside the gene matches: 7. The CDR3 contains 16 residues. Germline loops: CDR1 LGHNA, CDR2 YSLEER. The CDR3 nucleotides are TGCGCCAGCAGCCACGCTGGGACTAGCGGGGATAATACGCAGTATTTT. It specifies CASSHAGTSGDNTQYF.

The rearrangement links TRBV6-1 to TRBJ1-2, with 10 bases lining up with TRBD1. V was clipped by 2 bases and J by 1 base; unmatched bases: 7. From germline, CDR1 is MNHNS and CDR2 SASEGT. The CDR3 contains 17 residues. The CDR3 region is CASSESGTGAVNYGYTF. The CDR3 nucleotides read TGTGCCAGCAGTGAAAGTGGGACAGGGGCTGTTAACTATGGCTACACCTTC.

The CDR3 DNA is TGTGCCAGCAGCTTAGGCGCGAGCTCCTACAATGAGCAGTTCTTC. Translation: CASSLGASSYNEQFF. The chain combines TRBV7-9 with TRBJ2-1; D not resolved. CDR1 is SEHNR and CDR2 is FQNEAQ in the germline V gene (reference sequence). The ends were cut back, 1 base at V and 0 bases at J, with 7 bases in the middle. The CDR3 spans 15 residues.

CDR3 bases: TGTGCCAGCAGCACCCGGACAGTTCTTATGAACACCGGGGAGCTGTTTTTT. It is translated as CASSTRTVLMNTGELFF. V usage is TRBV7-8 and J usage is TRBJ2-2; D might be TRBD1 (6 bases). Germline-derived CDR1 and CDR2 are SGHVS and FQNEAQ. This CDR3 region has 17 residues. V was trimmed by 5 bases and J by 1 base, leaving 17 bases between them.

This chain links TRBV19 with TRBJ1-6; no reliable D call. The CDR3 consists of 12 residues. Germline loops: CDR1 LNHDA, CDR2 SQIVND (reference sequence). Trimming took 3 bases from V and 8 from J, leaving 5 bases between them. The DNA for the CDR3 is TGTGCCAGTAGTATGGGCTATTCACCCCTCCACTTT. As protein: CASSMGYSPLHF.

The chain links TRBV6-5 to TRBJ1-6; tentatively, D is TRBD1 (5 bases). V was shortened by 11 bases and J by 7 bases, with 21 bases between the two germline ends. This CDR3 is built from 15 residues. Germline-derived CDR1 and CDR2 are MNHEY and SVGAGI. This CDR3 is CAGKRGYSLNSPLHF. The CDR3 DNA follows: TGTGCCGGTAAAAGGGGTTACAGTCTAAATTCACCCCTCCACTTT.

V and J are TRBV5-1 and TRBJ2-1; D is unresolved. Germline V gene data show CDR1 as SGHRS and CDR2 as YFSETQ. The CDR3 is 15 residues long. Trimming left V 1 base short and J 7 bases short, with 15 bases between. CDR3 region: CASSLILSGVNEQFF. As DNA, the CDR3 is TGCGCCAGCAGCTTGATTCTTTCAGGTGTGAATGAGCAGTTCTTC.

The chain recombines TRBV5-4 with TRBJ2-2; 8 nucleotides match TRBD2. The CDR3 length is 17 residues. Losses at the gene ends were 3 bases for V and 0 bases for J; bases not matched to a gene: 7. Germline V gene sequence: CDR1 SGHNT, CDR2 YYREEE (reference sequence). The CDR3 protein is CASSSPGRGANTGELFF. In DNA, the CDR3 is TGTGCCAGCAGCTCTCCGGGGCGGGGGGCGAACACCGGGGAGCTGTTTTTT. Supplemented by reference TRBV5-4 and TRBJ2-2, the full variable domain reads ETGVTQSPTHLIKTRGQQVTLRCSSQSGHNTVSWYQQALGQGPQFIFQYYREEENGRGNFPPRFSGLQFPNYSSELNVNALELDDSALYLCASSSPGRGANTGELFFGEGSRLTVL.

The rearrangement joins TRBV3-1 (or the pseudogene TRBV3-2) to TRBJ2-3; D remains ambiguous. V was cut by 4 bases and J by 2 bases, with 7 bases left in between. The germline CDR1 and CDR2 sequences are LGHDT and YNNKEL (reference sequence). This CDR3 has 13 amino acids. The CDR3 DNA sequence: TGTGCCAGCAGCCCACCCTACACAGATACGCAGTATTTT. Translation gives CASSPPYTDTQYF.

V usage is TRBV9 and J usage is TRBJ2-3, with 7 bases that match TRBD1. CDR1 and CDR2 (germline): SGDLS, YYNGEE. The ends lost 0 bases at V and 6 bases at J; junction bases unmatched: 1. CDR3 length equals 13 residues. The CDR3 DNA is TGTGCCAGCAGCGTAGAGGGGGCGGATACGCAGTATTTT. This gives the protein CASSVEGADTQYF.

In this sample, this clone turned up a few times. The chain joins TRBV12-3 or TRBV12-4 to TRBJ1-1, with unresolved D. Trimming cost V 7 bases and J 7 bases, with 16 bases left between them. The length of the CDR3 is 13 residues. DNA for the CDR3: TGTGCCAGCAAACCGGGAACAAGCGGTGAAGCTTTCTTT. Translated, it gives CASKPGTSGEAFF.

This clone was recorded a few times. V and J are TRBV6-2 or TRBV6-3 and TRBJ1-6; the match to TRBD1 covers 7 bases. The CDR3 has 15 amino acids. CDR1 and CDR2 (germline): MNHEY, SVGEGT. V lost 5 bases and J lost 9; bases outside the gene matches: 10. For the CDR3, the DNA is TGTGCCAGCAGTCCGGGACAGAGCGGCGGTTCACCCCTCCACTTT. Its protein is CASSPGQSGGSPLHF.

The rearrangement joins TRBV23-1 to TRBJ1-2, with D tentatively TRBD1 (5 bases). TRBV23-1 is an ORF for which the function is uncertain. Trimming took off 7 bases at V and 0 bases at J, with 15 bases between the two ends. The CDR3 runs 15 residues. The CDR3 sequence is CASMAGGGANYGYTF. CDR3 coding DNA: TGCGCCAGCATGGCGGGGGGAGGGGCTAACTATGGCTACACCTTC.